This T cell receptor beta chain appears in the sequencing data of a study of identical twins. General observations from the study: The more abundant beta clonotypes in cord blood had fewer insertions, and memory repertoires did not show this.

Germline CDR1 MDHEN, CDR2 SYDVKM. The V gene end was trimmed by 7 bases and the J gene end by 0 bases; junction bases not matched to a gene: 9. CDR3 length: 16 amino acids. Unique molecular identifiers were present on the cDNA, and a universal primer site came from template switching. TCRdb analysed the 5' RACE reads with MiXCR anew, one entry per CDR3 protein. Of roughly 1.6 million distinct CDR3 sequences in the sample, 32% were seen once. No donor was unhealthy or non-Caucasian. Comment on this clonotype: Antigen: not known.

Sequenced sample: cord blood. The V and J genes are TRBV28 and TRBJ2-1; 7 nucleotides match TRBD2. This sequence was found in a newborn girl in good health. Here the CDR3 reads CASTPGGLSSYNEQFF. For the CDR3, the DNA is TGTGCCAGCACCCCGGGGGGTTTGAGCTCCTACAATGAGCAGTTCTTC. The full variable domain, rest sourced from reference TRBV28 and TRBJ2-1, is DVKVTQSSRYLVKRTGEKVFLECVQDMDHENMFWYRQDPGLGLRLIYFSYDVKMKEKGDIPEGYSVSREKKERFSLILESASTNQTSMYLCASTPGGLSSYNEQFFGPGTRLTVL.